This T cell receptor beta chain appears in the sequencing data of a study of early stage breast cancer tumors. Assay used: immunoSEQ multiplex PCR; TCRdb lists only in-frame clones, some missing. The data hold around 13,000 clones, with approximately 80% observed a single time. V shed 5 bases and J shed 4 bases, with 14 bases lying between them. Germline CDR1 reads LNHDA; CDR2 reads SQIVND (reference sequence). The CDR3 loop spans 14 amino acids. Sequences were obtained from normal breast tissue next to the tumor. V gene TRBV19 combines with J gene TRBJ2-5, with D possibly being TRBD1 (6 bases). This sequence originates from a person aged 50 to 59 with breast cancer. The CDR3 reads CASSFQTGRETQYF. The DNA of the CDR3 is TGTGCCAGTAGTTTCCAGACAGGCCGAGAGACCCAGTACTTC.